The 21 T cell receptor beta chains below were found in one sample sequenced in a study of vaccination and CD4 T cells after COVID-19. Sequenced with the Oncomine TCR Beta short-read assay was DNA taken from cultured CD4+ T cells. One entry per CDR3 protein results from TCRdb running MiXCR on the PCR reads. Here the sample spans 14,000 to 15,000 distinct CDR3 sequences, more than 40% being singletons. What these receptors recognize is not known. Noted treatment: approximately nine-day PBMC culture with coronavirus spike peptide pools or control peptides (ViraFEST assay). The sample consisted of CD4+ T cells from blood, cultured in vitro. These receptors were collected from a human donor who had recovered from COVID-19.

V is TRBV28 and J is TRBJ1-6; D might be TRBD1 (5 bases). Between the trimmed V and J ends, which lost 4 bases and 10 bases, there was a span of 11 bases. Germline V gives CDR1 MDHEN, CDR2 SYDVKM. CDR3 length equals 13 residues. The CDR3 nucleotides read TGTGCCAGCAGTTATGAGGGGTGGTCACCCCTCCACTTT. Its translation is CASSYEGWSPLHF.

This clonotype was observed a handful of times. The V and J genes are TRBV5-6 and TRBJ2-5; D is perhaps TRBD2 (7 bases). This CDR3 region has 14 residues. V was pared by 0 bases and J by 5 bases, with 11 bases between. Germline CDR1 SGHDT, CDR2 YYEEEE. The CDR3 coding sequence is TGTGCCAGCAGCTTGGGGGGGGGCGGGGAGACCCAGTACTTC. It translates to CASSLGGGGETQYF. Full variable domain (remainder filled in from reference TRBV5-6 and TRBJ2-5): DAGVTQSPTHLIKTRGQQVTLRCSPKSGHDTVSWYQQALGQGPQFIFQYYEEEERQRGNFPDRFSGHQFPNYSSELNVNALLLGDSALYLCASSLGGGGETQYFGPGTRLLVL.

The CDR3 reads CASSIGAGGEEQYF. CDR3 nucleotides: TGTGCCAGTAGTATCGGGGCGGGAGGAGAAGAGCAGTACTTC. This sequence joins TRBV19 and TRBJ2-7; TRBD2 aligns across 8 bases. Germline CDR1 is LNHDA and CDR2 is SQIVND (reference sequence). With 3 bases clipped from V and 7 bases from J, the junction kept 8 bases outside the gene matches. This CDR3 contains 14 residues.

This chain connects TRBV19 to TRBJ1-5, with D perhaps TRBD1 (5 bases). CDR3 length: 13 residues. V lost 5 bases to trimming and J lost 6 bases, with 11 bases between them. Germline V gene lookup returns CDR1 LNHDA and CDR2 SQIVND (reference sequence). CDR3 amino acids: CASSPKGAQPQHF. CDR3 in DNA: TGTGCCAGTAGTCCAAAAGGGGCTCAGCCCCAGCATTTT.

This chain uses TRBV7-2 with TRBJ2-1; TRBD2 agrees at 8 bases. This CDR3 is built from 16 residues. The trim removed 5 bases at V and 8 bases at J, leaving 14 bases unmatched. Germline assignment: CDR1 SGHTA and CDR2 FQGNSA. The CDR3 DNA reads TGTGCCAGCAGCCTCTCAGCGAGCGGGAGAGGGTATGAGCAGTTCTTC. The encoded protein is CASSLSASGRGYEQFF.

The chain couples TRBV24-1 to TRBJ2-1; TRBD1 matches at 7 bases. From germline, CDR1 is KGHDR and CDR2 SFDVKD. CDR3 size: 15 residues. V lost 9 bases, J lost 6 bases, and 13 bases stayed unmatched. CDR3 DNA sequence: TGTGCCACCCGAGAGGGAACAGGGGAGAGCAATGAGCAGTTCTTC. This gives the protein CATREGTGESNEQFF.

By share, this clonotype counts as medium-sized. The rearrangement links TRBV27 to TRBJ1-6; D is possibly TRBD1 (5 bases). Between the trimmed V and J ends, which lost 0 bases and 6 bases, there was a span of 12 bases. Germline-derived CDR1 and CDR2 are MNHEY and SMNVEV (reference sequence). The length of the CDR3 is 16 residues. As DNA, the CDR3 is TGTGCCAGCAGTTTATCCCGGACACCTTTTAATTCACCCCTCCACTTT. Translating gives CASSLSRTPFNSPLHF.

V usage is TRBV10-3 and J usage is TRBJ1-4, with D possibly being TRBD1 (5 bases). Germline V lookup: CDR1 ENHRY, CDR2 SYGVKD. The CDR3 has 11 residues. V was trimmed by 11 bases and J by 6 bases, leaving 10 bases between them. The chain's CDR3 is CAVRGDEKLFF. The CDR3 DNA follows: TGTGCCGTCCGGGGGGATGAAAAACTGTTTTTT.

The chain links TRBV20-1 to TRBJ1-3; 7 bases map to TRBD1. The CDR3 is 19 residues long. Germline trimming cut 4 bases from V and 0 bases from J; bases unmatched to any gene: 18. Looked up from germline, CDR1 is DFQATT and CDR2 is SNEGSKA (reference sequence). CDR3 coding DNA: TGCAGTGCTAAGAGACCGGGACAGACTCCTCCGTACTCTGGAAACACCATATATTTT. Its translation is CSAKRPGQTPPYSGNTIYF.

The chain links TRBV7-9 to TRBJ2-7; TRBD1 is a possible D gene (7 bases). V was pared by 4 bases and J by 5 bases, with 18 bases between. The CDR3 runs to 15 residues. The V gene's germline CDR1 is SEHNR and CDR2 FQNEAQ (reference sequence). CDR3 DNA: TGTGCCAGCAGCTCGCAGGGGGGAATTGGCAACGAGCAGTACTTC. Its protein is CASSSQGGIGNEQYF.

This clonotype was detected once. The chain combines TRBV6-1 with TRBJ2-5; 10 bases agree with TRBD1. Germline loops: CDR1 MNHNS, CDR2 SASEGT. J gave up 4 bases and V 2 bases, and 4 bases lay outside the gene matches. The CDR3 contains 15 residues. The CDR3 here is CASSERTGGGETQYF. The CDR3, as DNA: TGTGCCAGCAGTGAACGGACAGGGGGTGGAGAGACCCAGTACTTC.

In this sample, this clonotype turned up a few times. The CDR3, as DNA: TGCAGTGCGGATGCTAGCAGACAAGAGACCCAGTACTTC. Residues: CSADASRQETQYF. This chain links TRBV20-1 with TRBJ2-5, with D possibly being TRBD2 (5 bases). Per germline, CDR1 DFQATT and CDR2 SNEGSKA (reference sequence). CDR3 size: 13 residues. Trimming shortened V by 6 bases and J by 2 bases, and 13 bases separated the two germline ends.

The chain carries TRBV7-9 and TRBJ2-3, with D unresolved. Trimming stripped 5 bases from V and 0 bases from J, with 18 bases between. Germline lookup yields CDR1 SEHNR and CDR2 FQNEAQ (reference sequence). CDR3 length: 17 residues. The CDR3 sequence is CASSRHSGFSSTDTQYF. CDR3 coding DNA: TGTGCCAGCAGCCGACACTCCGGGTTTTCCAGCACAGATACGCAGTATTTT.

This rearrangement joins TRBV20-1 to TRBJ2-5; D may match TRBD1 or TRBD2 (5 bases each). The V gene lost 6 bases and the J gene lost 6 bases, with 17 bases spanning the gap. Germline V gene lookup returns CDR1 DFQATT and CDR2 SNEGSKA (reference sequence). The CDR3 loop spans 13 amino acids. Here the CDR3 reads CSARVGELKTQYF. CDR3 in DNA: TGCAGTGCGAGGGTAGGGGAATTGAAGACCCAGTACTTC.

V usage is TRBV7-8 and J usage is TRBJ2-2, with TRBD2 identical over 9 bases. The CDR3 runs 15 residues. CDR1 SGHVS and CDR2 FQNEAQ come from the germline V gene. V shed 2 bases and J 3 bases; nucleotides not matched to a gene: 1. As DNA, the CDR3 is TGTGCCAGCAGCTTACTAGCGGGGTACACCGGGGAGCTGTTTTTT. This sequence encodes CASSLLAGYTGELFF.

V usage is TRBV7-9 and J usage is TRBJ2-3, with TRBD2 identical over 7 bases. Germline V gene sequence: CDR1 SEHNR, CDR2 FQNEAQ (reference sequence). The CDR3 has 17 residues. Trimming removed 5 bases from V and 0 bases from J; junction bases left unmatched: 11. In DNA, the CDR3 is TGTGCCAGCAGCCTCTTCTCAGGGCGGGGGAGCACAGATACGCAGTATTTT. Its translation: CASSLFSGRGSTDTQYF.

The genes are TRBV6-1 and TRBJ2-5; D is possibly TRBD1 (5 bases). V was shortened by 6 bases and J by 5 bases, with 13 bases between the two germline ends. This CDR3 contains 13 residues. CDR1 is MNHNS and CDR2 is SASEGT in the germline V gene. In DNA, the CDR3 is TGTGCCAGCAGCAGGACAAGCGAGGAGACCCAGTACTTC. Protein: CASSRTSEETQYF.

This clonotype was detected only a few times. This chain links TRBV6-5 with TRBJ1-2, with 8 bases aligning to TRBD1. Germline-derived CDR1 and CDR2 are MNHEY and SVGAGI. This CDR3 comprises 13 residues. J gave up 3 bases and V 4 bases, and 1 base lay outside the gene matches. CDR3 sequence (DNA): TGTGCCAGCAGTTCACAGGGGGACTATGGCTACACCTTC. Its translation: CASSSQGDYGYTF.

The chain is built from TRBV24-1 and TRBJ2-5, with a weak D call TRBD1 (5 bases). The CDR3 covers 14 residues. Germline CDR1 and CDR2: KGHDR and SFDVKD. V shed 0 bases and J shed 5 bases, with 9 bases lying between them. CDR3 loop: CATSDLKGSETQYF. The CDR3 nucleotides are TGTGCCACCAGTGATTTGAAGGGGTCGGAGACCCAGTACTTC.

The chain links TRBV27 to TRBJ2-5, with TRBD1 identical over 8 bases. Germline V lookup: CDR1 MNHEY, CDR2 SMNVEV (reference sequence). The CDR3 extends over 15 amino acids. With V trimmed by 2 bases and J by 4 bases, 6 bases remained unmatched. Here the CDR3 DNA reads TGTGCCAGCAGTTTAACCCCGGACAGGGCAGAGACCCAGTACTTC. It codes for CASSLTPDRAETQYF.

This chain uses TRBV6-1 with TRBJ1-2; D is unresolved. The V end was cut by 7 bases, the J end by 1 base, with 13 bases between. Germline-derived CDR1 and CDR2 are MNHNS and SASEGT. The CDR3 sequence is 14 residues long. In nucleotides, the CDR3 is TGTGCCAGCACCCACGGAGAGGGTAACTATGGCTACACCTTC. It codes for CASTHGEGNYGYTF.